Sequencing of this TCR beta chain was carried out in a study of T cells in Graves' hyperthyroidism and ophthalmopathy. Study-wide findings and caveats: Stable hyperthyroidism was told apart from ophthalmopathy by a model built on 13 V-J features.

What was amplified from RNA transcripts were TCR beta CDR3 regions. The HTBI primer set was used in a first-round RT-PCR of the TCR CDR3. Each CDR3 protein is one row after TCRdb ran MiXCR on the multiplex PCR reads. Of around 290,000 distinct CDR3 sequences listed, approximately 12% are singletons. Disease duration under 2 months; hyperthyroidism patients were aged 18 to 65. This clonotype was observed at least ten times. Its specificity is unknown. The CDR3 length is 14 residues. The germline V gene encodes CDR1 GTSNPN and CDR2 SVGIG (reference sequence). The V and J ends lost 1 base and 0 bases respectively, with 8 bases between them.

The sequenced sample consisted of blood. The chain uses TRBV30 and TRBJ2-3, with D perhaps given as TRBD1 or TRBD2 (5 bases each). The TCR was taken from a woman aged 30 to 39 with Graves' hyperthyroidism that later progressed to Graves' ophthalmopathy. CDR3 sequence reads: CAWSGGGSTDTQYF. The CDR3 bases are TGTGCCTGGAGTGGTGGGGGTAGCACAGATACGCAGTATTTT.